Shown below are 17 T cell receptor beta chains from a single sample sequenced in a study of T cells after yellow fever vaccination. TCRdb reprocessed the 5' RACE reads via MiXCR and lists one record per CDR3 protein. The sample comprises about 74,000 distinct CDR3 sequences, approximately 7% of which are singletons, and roughly a third rests with the top ten. This sample comprised CD8+ T cells sorted from PBMCs, obtained 4 to 5 days after the first yellow fever vaccination. These receptors were taken from a man aged 18 to 30 who received the YFV17D yellow fever vaccine.

This clonotype was seen many times. This chain joins TRBV6-2 or TRBV6-3 and TRBJ2-7; no firm D call. The CDR3 sequence is 15 residues long. V shed 0 bases and J shed 2 bases, with 11 bases lying between them. Germline CDR1 and CDR2: MNHEY and SVGEGT. CDR3 loop: CASSYSMPGTYEQYF. The CDR3 DNA is TGTGCCAGCAGTTACTCGATGCCAGGAACCTACGAGCAGTACTTC.

This clonotype has a handful of counts. The chain combines TRBV7-2 with TRBJ2-1; no clear D. The V gene's germline CDR1 is SGHTA and CDR2 FQGNSA. V was shortened by 1 base and J by 9 bases, with 10 bases between the two germline ends. The length of the CDR3 is 13 residues. In DNA form, the CDR3 reads TGTGCCAGCAGCTTAGGTAGGTTGGCTGAGCAGTTCTTC. Translated, it gives CASSLGRLAEQFF. Combining the CDR3 with reference TRBV7-2 and TRBJ2-1 gives the whole variable domain GAGVSQSPSNKVTEKGKDVELRCDPISGHTALYWYRQSLGQGLEFLIYFQGNSAPDKSGLPSDRFSAERTGGSVSTLTIQRTQQEDSAVYLCASSLGRLAEQFFGPGTRLTVL.

This clonotype has just a few counts. The chain carries TRBV21-1 and TRBJ2-7. TRBV21-1 is a listed pseudogene. This CDR3 contains 15 residues. CDR3 DNA: TGTGCCAGCAGCAAAGTTCGAGGACGGACGTACGAGCAGTACGTC. It encodes CASSKVRGRTYEQYV.

This clonotype came up many times. The chain combines TRBV9 with TRBJ1-5; D possibly corresponds to TRBD1 (6 bases). The CDR3 runs 15 residues. With 0 bases removed from V and 2 bases from J, the gap between germline ends came to 9 bases. CDR1 SGDLS and CDR2 YYNGEE come from the germline V gene. The chain's CDR3 is CASSVDGGRNQPQHF. The CDR3 region has the DNA TGTGCCAGCAGCGTAGACGGGGGGCGCAATCAGCCCCAGCATTTT.

This clonotype was observed a handful of times. The V call is TRBV5-8, the J call TRBJ2-7, with D perhaps TRBD1 or TRBD2 (5 bases each). The V end was cut by 4 bases, the J end by 5 bases, with 16 bases between. Germline CDR1 SGHTS, CDR2 YDEGEE. The CDR3 sequence is 14 residues long. Here the CDR3 reads CASSGIGANHEQYV. CDR3 bases: TGTGCCAGCAGCGGAATCGGGGCGAACCACGAGCAGTACGTC.

This clonotype occurred a few times. This rearrangement joins TRBV28 to TRBJ2-3; no clear D. The germline CDR1 and CDR2 sequences are MDHEN and SYDVKM. V lost 5 bases, J lost 2 bases, and 14 bases lay in between. CDR3 length: 15 residues. The CDR3 here is CASSPFSTLTDTQYF. CDR3 DNA sequence: TGTGCCAGCAGTCCCTTTTCCACTCTCACAGATACGCAGTATTTT. Full variable domain (remainder filled in from reference TRBV28 and TRBJ2-3): DVKVTQSSRYLVKRTGEKVFLECVQDMDHENMFWYRQDPGLGLRLIYFSYDVKMKEKGDIPEGYSVSREKKERFSLILESASTNQTSMYLCASSPFSTLTDTQYFGPGTRLTVL.

This clonotype has more than one count but fewer than ten. V usage is TRBV7-9 and J usage is TRBJ1-5; no clear D. The V gene's germline CDR1 is SEHNR and CDR2 FQNEAQ (reference sequence). The CDR3 is made up of 17 amino acids. Between the trimmed V and J ends, which lost 1 base and 1 base, there was a span of 14 bases. Written as DNA, the CDR3 is TGTGCCAGCAGCTTAGGCCTTGGGCTCGGGAGCAATCAGCCCCAGCATTTT. The encoded protein is CASSLGLGLGSNQPQHF.

This clonotype came up a few times. The chain links TRBV19 to TRBJ2-6; D gene unclear. CDR3 length: 15 amino acids. Trimming removed 0 bases from V and 0 bases from J, with 3 bases in between. Germline CDR1 is LNHDA and CDR2 is SQIVND (reference sequence). As DNA, the CDR3 is TGTGCCAGTAGTATAGATCCCTCTGGGGCCAACGTCCTGACTTTC. This translates into CASSIDPSGANVLTF.

This rearrangement joins TRBV7-9 to TRBJ1-1; D is undetermined. Germline-derived CDR1 and CDR2 are SEHNR and FQNEAQ (reference sequence). V was pared by 2 bases and J by 4 bases, with 14 bases between. The CDR3 loop spans 15 amino acids. The CDR3 spells CASSLSERATTEAFF. The CDR3 DNA reads TGTGCCAGCAGCTTATCGGAGAGGGCGACCACTGAAGCTTTCTTT.

In this sample, this clonotype turned up once. The V call is TRBV7-6, the J call TRBJ1-1; no definite D call. Per the germline V gene, CDR1 is SGHVS and CDR2 is FNYEAQ. The CDR3 consists of 13 residues. The V end lost 8 bases, the J end lost 5 bases, and 15 bases lay between the germline ends. CDR3 in DNA: TGTGCCAGCTCCCCCCGGCAACGGACTGAAGCTTTCTTT. It specifies CASSPRQRTEAFF.

This clonotype came up many times. This chain joins TRBV14 and TRBJ2-7; D unclear. Trimming took 0 bases from V and 2 from J, leaving 5 bases between them. Germline V gene data show CDR1 as SGHDN and CDR2 as FVKESK. This CDR3 comprises 13 residues. CDR3 nucleotide sequence: TGTGCCAGCAGCCAAGAAGGGACCTACGAGCAGTACTTC. Translation gives CASSQEGTYEQYF. Drawing the rest from reference TRBV14 and TRBJ2-7, the complete variable domain is EAGVTQFPSHSVIEKGQTVTLRCDPISGHDNLYWYRRVMGKEIKFLLHFVKESKQDESGMPNNRFLAERTGGTYSTLKVQPAELEDSGVYFCASSQEGTYEQYFGPGTRLTVT.

The CDR3 spells CASSPTGTARTDTQYF. The CDR3 DNA reads as TGTGCCAGCTCACCTACTGGGACAGCTAGGACAGATACGCAGTATTTT. The chain combines TRBV18 with TRBJ2-3, with 7 bases that match TRBD1. The CDR3 totals 16 residues. Trimming took 3 bases from V and 3 from J; bases not matched to a gene: 9. The germline V gene encodes CDR1 KGHSH and CDR2 LQKENI.

This clonotype showed up just a few times. V gene TRBV27 combines with J gene TRBJ2-7; D might be TRBD1 (6 bases). Trimming removed 3 bases at V and 3 bases at J, with 18 bases between. The CDR3 length is 16 residues. Germline V lookup: CDR1 MNHEY, CDR2 SMNVEV (reference sequence). The CDR3 sequence is CASSLAQDSLNYEQYV. CDR3 in DNA: TGTGCCAGCAGTTTGGCACAGGACAGTCTTAACTACGAGCAGTACGTC.

The gene calls are TRBV7-2 and TRBJ1-6, with 11 bases fitting TRBD1. V shed 4 bases and J 7 bases; nucleotides not matched to a gene: 6. The CDR3 runs 16 residues. Germline CDR1 SGHTA, CDR2 FQGNSA. This CDR3 is CASSSDRGLANSPLHF. Here the CDR3 DNA reads TGTGCCAGCAGCTCGGACAGGGGGCTAGCGAATTCACCCCTCCACTTT.

The gene calls are TRBV5-1 and TRBJ2-3; TRBD2 aligns across 14 bases. With 4 bases clipped from V and 0 bases from J, the junction kept 7 bases outside the gene matches. Germline CDR1 is SGHRS and CDR2 is YFSETQ. The CDR3 totals 18 residues. The CDR3 bases are TGCGCCAGCAGCCCCGGACTAGCGGGGGGCTATAGCACAGATACGCAGTATTTT. Protein sequence: CASSPGLAGGYSTDTQYF.

The gene calls are TRBV30 and TRBJ1-1; D remains unclear. V was pared by 0 bases and J by 4 bases, with 6 bases between. The germline CDR1 and CDR2 sequences are GTSNPN and SVGIG (reference sequence). CDR3 length: 12 amino acids. The CDR3 protein is CAWSVLSTEAFF. As DNA, the CDR3 is TGTGCCTGGAGTGTACTCAGCACTGAAGCTTTCTTT.

This clonotype was picked up a small number of times. This rearrangement joins TRBV7-2 to TRBJ2-7, with D uncertain. The CDR3 loop spans 13 amino acids. In germline, CDR1 is SGHTA, CDR2 FQGNSA. Trimming left V 7 bases short and J 2 bases short, with 12 bases between. For the CDR3, the DNA is TGTGCCAGCAAGACGGAACCCCCCTACGAGCAGTACTTC. Amino acid sequence: CASKTEPPYEQYF.